This TCR beta chain emerged from a study of sequential checkpoint blockade in melanoma. Germline V CDR1 and CDR2: SGHRS, YFSETQ. The CDR3 sequence is 17 residues long. Specified treatment: randomized to nivolumab then ipilimumab (arm A) or the reverse (arm B). DNA-damaging chemotherapy had not been given to any patient beforehand. PBMC sorting kept live CD3+CD8+ cells without CD19 or CD56. The table came from immunoSEQ multiplex PCR; TCRdb's copy has only in-frame clones and leaves some out. This sample has more than 9,000 clones; about two thirds occur once, and the top ten carry roughly 31%. A few counts support this clone. The germline gene is not matched at one end of the junction; a read error may be the cause.

The input for sequencing was CD8+ T cells sorted from blood (inferred from file names), taken from a patient given nivolumab and ipilimumab in sequence. The chain has TRBV5-1 and TRBJ2-2; tentative D call: TRBD1 (6 bases). The sequence was obtained from a human donor with melanoma. The CDR3 loop is CASSPEDGQTKHRGAVF. The CDR3 DNA follows: TGCGCCAGCAGCCCAGAAGATGGACAGACAAAACACCGGGGAGCTGTTTTT.